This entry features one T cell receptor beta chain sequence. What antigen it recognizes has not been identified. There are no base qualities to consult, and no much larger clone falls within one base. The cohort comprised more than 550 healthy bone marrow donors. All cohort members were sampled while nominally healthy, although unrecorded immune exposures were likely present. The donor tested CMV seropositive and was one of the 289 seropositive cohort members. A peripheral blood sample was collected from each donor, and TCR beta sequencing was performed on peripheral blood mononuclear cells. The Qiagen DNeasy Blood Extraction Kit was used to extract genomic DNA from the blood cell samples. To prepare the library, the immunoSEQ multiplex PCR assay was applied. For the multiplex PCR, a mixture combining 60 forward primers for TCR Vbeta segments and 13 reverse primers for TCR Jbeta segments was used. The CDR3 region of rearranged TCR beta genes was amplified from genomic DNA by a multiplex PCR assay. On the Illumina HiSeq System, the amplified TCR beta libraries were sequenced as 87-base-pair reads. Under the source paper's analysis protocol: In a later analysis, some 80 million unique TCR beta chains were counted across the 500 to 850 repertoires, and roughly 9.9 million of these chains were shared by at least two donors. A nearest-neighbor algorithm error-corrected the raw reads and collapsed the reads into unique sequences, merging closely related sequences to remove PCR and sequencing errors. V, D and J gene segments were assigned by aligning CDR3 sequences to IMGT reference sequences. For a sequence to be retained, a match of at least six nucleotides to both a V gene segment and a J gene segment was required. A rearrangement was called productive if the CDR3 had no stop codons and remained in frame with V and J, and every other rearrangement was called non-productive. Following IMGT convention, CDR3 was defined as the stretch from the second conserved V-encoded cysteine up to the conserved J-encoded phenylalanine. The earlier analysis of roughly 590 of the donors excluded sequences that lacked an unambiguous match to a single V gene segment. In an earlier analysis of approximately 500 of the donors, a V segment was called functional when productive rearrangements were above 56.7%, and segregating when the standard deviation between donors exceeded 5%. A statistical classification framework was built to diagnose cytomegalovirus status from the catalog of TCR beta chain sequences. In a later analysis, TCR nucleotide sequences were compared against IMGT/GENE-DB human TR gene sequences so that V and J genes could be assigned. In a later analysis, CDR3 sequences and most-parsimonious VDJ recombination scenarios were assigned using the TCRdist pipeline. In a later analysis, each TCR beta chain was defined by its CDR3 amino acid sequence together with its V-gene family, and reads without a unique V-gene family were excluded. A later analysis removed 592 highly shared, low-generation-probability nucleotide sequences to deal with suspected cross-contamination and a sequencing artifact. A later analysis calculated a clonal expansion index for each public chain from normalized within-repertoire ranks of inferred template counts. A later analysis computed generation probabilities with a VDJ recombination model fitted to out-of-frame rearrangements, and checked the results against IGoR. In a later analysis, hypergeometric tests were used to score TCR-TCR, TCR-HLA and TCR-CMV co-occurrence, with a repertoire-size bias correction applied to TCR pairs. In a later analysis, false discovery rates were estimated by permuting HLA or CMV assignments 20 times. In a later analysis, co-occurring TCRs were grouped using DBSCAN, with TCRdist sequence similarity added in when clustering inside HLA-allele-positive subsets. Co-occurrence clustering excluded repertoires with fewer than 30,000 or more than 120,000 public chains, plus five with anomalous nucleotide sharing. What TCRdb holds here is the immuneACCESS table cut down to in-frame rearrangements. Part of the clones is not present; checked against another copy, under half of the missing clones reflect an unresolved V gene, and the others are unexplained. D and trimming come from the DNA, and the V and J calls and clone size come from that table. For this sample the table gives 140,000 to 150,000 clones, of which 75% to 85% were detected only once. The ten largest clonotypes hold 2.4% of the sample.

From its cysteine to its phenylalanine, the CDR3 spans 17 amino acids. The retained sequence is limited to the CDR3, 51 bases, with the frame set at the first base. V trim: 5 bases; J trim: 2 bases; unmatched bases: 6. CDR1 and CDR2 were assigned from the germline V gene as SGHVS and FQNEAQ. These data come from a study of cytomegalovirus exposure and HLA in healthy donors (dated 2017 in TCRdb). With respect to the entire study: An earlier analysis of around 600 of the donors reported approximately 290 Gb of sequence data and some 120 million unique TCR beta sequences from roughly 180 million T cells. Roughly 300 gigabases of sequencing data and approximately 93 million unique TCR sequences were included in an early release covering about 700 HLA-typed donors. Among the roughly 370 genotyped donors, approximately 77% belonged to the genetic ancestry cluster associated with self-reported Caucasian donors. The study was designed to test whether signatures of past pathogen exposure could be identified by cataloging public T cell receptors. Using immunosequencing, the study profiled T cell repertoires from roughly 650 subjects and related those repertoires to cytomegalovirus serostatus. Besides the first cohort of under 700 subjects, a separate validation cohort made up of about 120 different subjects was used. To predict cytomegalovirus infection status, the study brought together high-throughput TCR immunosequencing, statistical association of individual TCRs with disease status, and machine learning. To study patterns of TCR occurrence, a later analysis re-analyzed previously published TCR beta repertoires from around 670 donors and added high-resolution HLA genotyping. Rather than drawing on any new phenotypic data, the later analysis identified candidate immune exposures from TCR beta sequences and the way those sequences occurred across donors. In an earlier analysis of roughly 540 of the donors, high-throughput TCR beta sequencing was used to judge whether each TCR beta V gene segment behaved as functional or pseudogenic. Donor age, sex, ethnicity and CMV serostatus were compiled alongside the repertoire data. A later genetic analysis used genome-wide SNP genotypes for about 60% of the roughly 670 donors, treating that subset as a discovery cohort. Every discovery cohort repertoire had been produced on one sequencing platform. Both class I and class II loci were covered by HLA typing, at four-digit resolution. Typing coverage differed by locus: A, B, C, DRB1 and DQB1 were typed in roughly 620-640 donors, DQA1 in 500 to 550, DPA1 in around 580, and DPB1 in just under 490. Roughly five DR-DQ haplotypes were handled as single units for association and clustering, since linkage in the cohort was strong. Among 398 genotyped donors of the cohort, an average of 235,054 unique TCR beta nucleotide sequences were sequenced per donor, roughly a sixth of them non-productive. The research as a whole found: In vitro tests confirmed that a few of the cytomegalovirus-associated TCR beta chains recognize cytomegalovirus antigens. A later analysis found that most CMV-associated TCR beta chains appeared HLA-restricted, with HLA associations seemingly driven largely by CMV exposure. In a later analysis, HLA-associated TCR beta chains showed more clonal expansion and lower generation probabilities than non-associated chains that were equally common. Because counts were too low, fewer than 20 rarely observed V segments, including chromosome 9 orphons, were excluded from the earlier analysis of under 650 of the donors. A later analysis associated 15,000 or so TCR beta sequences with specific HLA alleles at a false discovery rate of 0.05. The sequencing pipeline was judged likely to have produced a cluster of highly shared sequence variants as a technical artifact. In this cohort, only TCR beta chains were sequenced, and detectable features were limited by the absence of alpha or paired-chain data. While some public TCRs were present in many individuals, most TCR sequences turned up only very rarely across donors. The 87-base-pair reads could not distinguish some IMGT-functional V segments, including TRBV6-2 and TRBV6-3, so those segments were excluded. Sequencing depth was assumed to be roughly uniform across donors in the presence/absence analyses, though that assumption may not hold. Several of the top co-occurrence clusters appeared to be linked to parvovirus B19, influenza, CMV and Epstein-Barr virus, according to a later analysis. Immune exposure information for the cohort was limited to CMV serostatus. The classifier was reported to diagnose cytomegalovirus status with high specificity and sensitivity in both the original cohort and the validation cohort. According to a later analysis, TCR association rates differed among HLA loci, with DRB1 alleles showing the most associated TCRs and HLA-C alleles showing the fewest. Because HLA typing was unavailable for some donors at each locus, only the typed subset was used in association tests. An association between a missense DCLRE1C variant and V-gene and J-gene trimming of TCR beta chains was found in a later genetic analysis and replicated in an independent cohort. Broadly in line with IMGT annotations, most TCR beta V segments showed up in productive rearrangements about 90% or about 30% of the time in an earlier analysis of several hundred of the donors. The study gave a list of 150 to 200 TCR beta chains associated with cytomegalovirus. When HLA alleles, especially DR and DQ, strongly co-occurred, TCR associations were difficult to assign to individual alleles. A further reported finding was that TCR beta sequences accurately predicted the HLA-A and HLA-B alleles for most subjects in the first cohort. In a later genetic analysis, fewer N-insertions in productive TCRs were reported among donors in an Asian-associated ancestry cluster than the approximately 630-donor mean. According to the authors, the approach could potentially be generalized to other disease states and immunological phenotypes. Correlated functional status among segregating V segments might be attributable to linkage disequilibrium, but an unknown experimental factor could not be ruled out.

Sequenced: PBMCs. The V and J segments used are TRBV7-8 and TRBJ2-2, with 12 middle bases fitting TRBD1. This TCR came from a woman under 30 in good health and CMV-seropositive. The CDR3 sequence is CASSVSGQGANTGELFF. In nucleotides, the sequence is TGTGCCAGCAGCGTATCGGGACAGGGGGCCAACACCGGGGAGCTGTTTTTT. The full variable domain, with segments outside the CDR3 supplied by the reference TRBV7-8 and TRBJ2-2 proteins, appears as GAGVSQSPRYKVAKRGQDVALRCDPISGHVSLFWYQQALGQGPEFLTYFQNEAQLDKSGLPSDRFFAERPEGSVSTLKIQRTQQEDSAVYLCASSVSGQGANTGELFFGEGSRLTVL.